Below, 27 T cell receptor beta chains from the same sample are listed, as sequenced in a study of shared clonotypes between healthy human individuals. Produced via immunoSEQ multiplex PCR; TCRdb's table is partial and in-frame only. The profile shows 1,400,000 or so clones, approximately 98.5% of them singletons. Sequenced input: naive CD4+ T cells sorted from blood. As to subset: CD45RA+ positively selected. The receptors come from a man aged 25-45 years in good health.

The chain carries TRBV9 and TRBJ1-2, with D hard to call. V was trimmed by 1 base and J by 4 bases, leaving 2 bases between them. Looked up from germline, CDR1 is SGDLS and CDR2 is YYNGEE. The CDR3 is 11 amino acids. CDR3 amino acids: CASSVSYGYTF. DNA for the CDR3: TGTGCCAGCAGCGTATCCTATGGCTACACCTTC.

This clone was observed a single time. V is TRBV19 and J is TRBJ2-3; a possible D gene is TRBD2 (5 bases). The CDR3 is 14 residues long. In germline, CDR1 is LNHDA, CDR2 SQIVND (reference sequence). Trimming pared 6 bases from V and 5 bases from J, leaving 15 bases between. As DNA, the CDR3 is TGTGCCAGTAGGCCGGGAACTAGTCGAGATACGCAGTATTTT. Residues: CASRPGTSRDTQYF.

V and J are TRBV6-5 and TRBJ2-7, with D possibly matching TRBD1 (5 bases). Germline values: CDR1 MNHEY, CDR2 SVGAGI. The CDR3 loop spans 15 amino acids. The V and J ends lost 0 bases and 4 bases respectively, with 13 bases between them. This CDR3 is CASSYSGLGKYEQYF. In nucleotides, the CDR3 is TGTGCCAGCAGTTACTCGGGGCTAGGGAAATACGAGCAGTACTTC.

CDR3 nucleotides: TGTGCCAGCACAAAGGGAAACTTCGGGGAGCTGTTTTTT. Protein product: CASTKGNFGELFF. The V call is TRBV9, the J call TRBJ2-2; the D is unclear. The length of the CDR3 is 13 residues. The germline V gene encodes CDR1 SGDLS and CDR2 YYNGEE. The V and J ends lost 6 bases and 7 bases respectively, with 13 bases between them.

The sample holds one count of this clone. V and J are TRBV14 and TRBJ1-4; the match to TRBD1 covers 9 bases. CDR1 SGHDN and CDR2 FVKESK come from the germline V gene. This CDR3 region has 16 residues. J gave up 7 bases and V 4 bases, and 10 bases lay outside the gene matches. Written as DNA, the CDR3 is TGTGCCAGCAGCCGGAAACTAGGACAGGGGATTGAAAAACTGTTTTTT. Translation: CASSRKLGQGIEKLFF.

The chain carries TRBV2 and TRBJ1-2, with D perhaps matching TRBD1 (6 bases). The V end was cut by 6 bases, the J end by 6 bases, with 11 bases between. This CDR3 spans 12 amino acids. CDR1 and CDR2 from the germline V gene are SNHLY and FYNNEI. The CDR3 loop is CASREQGDGYTF. The DNA of the CDR3 is TGTGCCAGCAGGGAACAGGGTGATGGCTACACCTTC.

For this clone: Additional DNA sequences in this sample encode the identical CDR3. The rearrangement links TRBV15 to TRBJ2-3; D unresolved. This CDR3 is 12 amino acids long. The germline V gene has CDR1 LNHNV and CDR2 YYDKDF (reference sequence). V was trimmed by 0 bases and J by 5 bases, leaving 3 bases between them. The CDR3, as DNA: TGTGCCACCAGCAGAGACAGAGATACGCAGTATTTT. It is translated as CATSRDRDTQYF.

V usage is TRBV6-1 and J usage is TRBJ1-4; D possibly corresponds to TRBD1 (6 bases). From germline, CDR1 is MNHNS and CDR2 SASEGT. Trimming shortened V by 7 bases and J by 5 bases, and 17 bases separated the two germline ends. The CDR3 length is 15 residues. In nucleotides, the CDR3 is TGTGCCAGCAAACCGTCGGGACACCAAAATGAAAAACTGTTTTTT. Its translation is CASKPSGHQNEKLFF.

V and J are TRBV7-8 and TRBJ2-5, with D unclear. The germline V gene encodes CDR1 SGHVS and CDR2 FQNEAQ. The CDR3 is made up of 11 amino acids. The V gene lost 6 bases and the J gene lost 5 bases, with 7 bases spanning the gap. The CDR3 nucleotides are TGTGCCAGCAGATACGGGGAGACCCAGTACTTC. Translation: CASRYGETQYF.

This clone appeared once. The chain employs TRBV6-1 and TRBJ1-1, with D perhaps TRBD1 (5 bases). Germline V gene sequence: CDR1 MNHNS, CDR2 SASEGT. Trimming stripped 6 bases from V and 0 bases from J, with 8 bases between. This CDR3 is built from 13 residues. The CDR3 DNA sequence: TGTGCCAGCAGAGGGACTTTGAACACTGAAGCTTTCTTT. It is translated as CASRGTLNTEAFF.

The chain uses TRBV28 and TRBJ2-7; TRBD1 matches 9 bases. In germline, CDR1 is MDHEN, CDR2 SYDVKM. Germline trimming cut 3 bases from V and 5 bases from J; bases unmatched to any gene: 5. The CDR3 sequence is 14 residues long. For the CDR3, the DNA is TGTGCCAGCAGTTTGCCGACAGGGGGTAACGAGCAGTACTTC. This gives the protein CASSLPTGGNEQYF.

The rearrangement uses TRBV7-8 and TRBJ1-1; D is undetermined. The V and J ends lost 1 base and 1 base respectively, with 7 bases between them. Per the germline V gene, CDR1 is SGHVS and CDR2 is FQNEAQ. The CDR3 runs 14 residues. CDR3 DNA sequence: TGTGCCAGCAGCTTAGATCGGGGGAACACTGAAGCTTTCTTT. This sequence encodes CASSLDRGNTEAFF.

To note about this clone: This sample includes further DNA sequences coding for the same CDR3. This chain connects TRBV11-2 to TRBJ2-1, with a tentative D call TRBD2 (6 bases). Germline assignment: CDR1 SGHAT and CDR2 FQNNGV. The CDR3 has 14 amino acids. Trimming shortened V by 1 base and J by 4 bases, and 8 bases separated the two germline ends. The CDR3 DNA sequence: TGTGCCAGCAGCTTAGGAGGACTATACAATGAGCAGTTCTTC. This codes for CASSLGGLYNEQFF.

With regard to this clone: Other DNA sequences in this sample translate to the same CDR3. The rearrangement joins TRBV14 to TRBJ2-2; D might be TRBD1 (6 bases). This CDR3 contains 15 residues. Trimming left V 1 base short and J 1 base short, with 7 bases between. Germline V gives CDR1 SGHDN, CDR2 FVKESK. CDR3 in amino acids: CASSQVRGNTGELFF. The CDR3 nucleotides read TGTGCCAGCAGCCAAGTCAGGGGGAACACCGGGGAGCTGTTTTTT.

The chain combines TRBV7-2 with TRBJ1-1; unclear D gene. Trimming took off 5 bases at V and 0 bases at J, with 16 bases between the two ends. CDR1 SGHTA and CDR2 FQGNSA come from the germline V gene. CDR3 length: 16 residues. CDR3 DNA sequence: TGTGCCAGCAGCCGCCAAGTAGGGTTTATGAACACTGAAGCTTTCTTT. Protein: CASSRQVGFMNTEAFF.

This chain connects TRBV14 to TRBJ2-7; TRBD1 agrees at 9 bases. The CDR3 is 14 residues long. The germline V gene encodes CDR1 SGHDN and CDR2 FVKESK. J was trimmed by 5 bases and V by 4 bases; bases with no gene match: 6. Here the CDR3 DNA reads TGTGCCAGCAGCCTCGGGGACAGGGCCAACGAGCAGTACTTC. Translating gives CASSLGDRANEQYF.

V gene TRBV15 combines with J gene TRBJ1-2; TRBD1 might be the D (5 bases). CDR1 is LNHNV, CDR2 YYDKDF, per germline (reference sequence). Trimming shortened V by 0 bases and J by 5 bases, and 13 bases separated the two germline ends. CDR3 length: 15 amino acids. The CDR3 sequence: CATSRDLPQGYGYTF. The CDR3 DNA reads TGTGCCACCAGCAGAGATCTCCCCCAGGGATATGGCTACACCTTC.

This chain uses TRBV7-9 with TRBJ1-1; 7 bases match TRBD1. After removal of 5 bases from V and 3 bases from J, the junction contained 6 bases not matched to a gene. The CDR3 consists of 14 residues. Germline assignment: CDR1 SEHNR and CDR2 FQNEAQ (reference sequence). CDR3 loop: CASSTRGTDTEAFF. As DNA, the CDR3 is TGTGCCAGCAGCACCAGGGGGACCGACACTGAAGCTTTCTTT. Full variable domain (outside the CDR3, taken from reference TRBV7-9 and TRBJ1-1): DTGVSQNPRHKITKRGQNVTFRCDPISEHNRLYWYRQTLGQGPEFLTYFQNEAQLEKSRLLSDRFSAERPKGSFSTLEIQRTEQGDSAMYLCASSTRGTDTEAFFGQGTRLTVV.

The chain carries TRBV5-1 and TRBJ1-1, with a tentative D call TRBD1 (6 bases). CDR1 SGHRS and CDR2 YFSETQ come from the germline V gene. The CDR3 is 16 residues long. V lost 2 bases and J 5 bases, leaving 19 bases between the germline ends. CDR3 loop: CASSLYLGQLRTEAFF. In DNA, the CDR3 is TGCGCCAGCAGCTTATATCTAGGACAGTTAAGGACTGAAGCTTTCTTT.

The sample holds one count of this clone. V usage is TRBV30 and J usage is TRBJ2-5; D is possibly TRBD1 or TRBD2 (7 bases each). This CDR3 comprises 11 residues. V was shortened by 8 bases and J by 5 bases, with 12 bases between the two germline ends. In germline, CDR1 is GTSNPN, CDR2 SVGIG (reference sequence). The CDR3 DNA reads TGTGCCCTCCAGGGGGGGGAGACCCAGTACTTC. This translates into CALQGGETQYF.

Note on this clone: This sample also contains other DNA sequences that code for the same CDR3. The chain combines TRBV9 with TRBJ2-1; D gene ambiguous. Germline CDR1 is SGDLS and CDR2 is YYNGEE. The CDR3 totals 15 residues. The V end was cut by 2 bases, the J end by 0 bases, with 9 bases between. The CDR3 protein is CASSVGPLSYNEQFF. The CDR3 DNA is TGTGCCAGCAGCGTTGGACCCCTCTCCTACAATGAGCAGTTCTTC.

The chain uses TRBV2 and TRBJ2-7; a possible D gene is TRBD1 (6 bases). The germline CDR1 and CDR2 sequences are SNHLY and FYNNEI. With 6 bases removed from V and 3 bases from J, the gap between germline ends came to 21 bases. This CDR3 is built from 16 residues. Here the CDR3 DNA reads TGTGCCAGCAGCCCAAGACAGGCCCCCCATCTCTACGAGCAGTACTTC. It codes for CASSPRQAPHLYEQYF.

The chain recombines TRBV11-2 with TRBJ2-3; 12 positions agree with TRBD2. V dropped 4 bases and J dropped 6; count of bases not matched to a gene: 5. Germline assignment: CDR1 SGHAT and CDR2 FQNNGV. This CDR3 comprises 15 residues. CDR3 in amino acids: CASSSGLAGRDTQYF. CDR3 bases: TGTGCCAGCAGCTCGGGACTAGCGGGTCGTGATACGCAGTATTTT. The full variable domain, its missing parts supplied by reference TRBV11-2 and TRBJ2-3, is EAGVAQSPRYKIIEKRQSVAFWCNPISGHATLYWYQQILGQGPKLLIQFQNNGVVDDSQLPKDRFSAERLKGVDSTLKIQPAKLEDSAVYLCASSSGLAGRDTQYFGPGTRLTVL.

The genes are TRBV6-4 and TRBJ2-7; D might be TRBD1 or TRBD2, each matching 5 bases. Between the trimmed V and J ends, which lost 3 bases and 2 bases, there was a span of 14 bases. The CDR3 has 15 amino acids. Germline V gives CDR1 MRHNA, CDR2 SNTAGT. The CDR3 reads CASSEEGTGAYEQYF. For the CDR3, the DNA is TGTGCCAGCAGTGAAGAAGGGACCGGTGCCTACGAGCAGTACTTC.

About this clone itself: The same CDR3 arises from other DNA sequences in this sample as well. The V call is TRBV28, the J call TRBJ2-7; TRBD1 agrees at 8 bases. Germline V gives CDR1 MDHEN, CDR2 SYDVKM. The trim removed 4 bases at V and 1 base at J, leaving 6 bases unmatched. This CDR3 has 15 amino acids. CDR3 nucleotides: TGTGCCAGCAGTTCAACCGGGACAGGATCCTACGAGCAGTACTTC. Translated, it gives CASSSTGTGSYEQYF.

This chain connects TRBV7-7 to TRBJ2-1; TRBD2 might be the D (6 bases). V was pared by 0 bases and J by 2 bases, with 8 bases between. Per germline, CDR1 SSHAT and CDR2 FNYEAQ (reference sequence). The CDR3 consists of 15 residues. CDR3 amino acids: CASSLASGTYNEQFF. CDR3 in DNA: TGTGCCAGCAGCTTAGCTAGCGGAACCTACAATGAGCAGTTCTTC.

J is TRBJ1-1 and V is TRBV18; no reliable D call. The CDR3 is 14 amino acids. Germline loops: CDR1 KGHSH, CDR2 LQKENI. The V end lost 5 bases, the J end lost 0 bases, and 10 bases lay between the germline ends. CDR3 residues: CASSSYHMNTEAFF. CDR3 DNA: TGTGCCAGCTCAAGTTACCACATGAACACTGAAGCTTTCTTT.